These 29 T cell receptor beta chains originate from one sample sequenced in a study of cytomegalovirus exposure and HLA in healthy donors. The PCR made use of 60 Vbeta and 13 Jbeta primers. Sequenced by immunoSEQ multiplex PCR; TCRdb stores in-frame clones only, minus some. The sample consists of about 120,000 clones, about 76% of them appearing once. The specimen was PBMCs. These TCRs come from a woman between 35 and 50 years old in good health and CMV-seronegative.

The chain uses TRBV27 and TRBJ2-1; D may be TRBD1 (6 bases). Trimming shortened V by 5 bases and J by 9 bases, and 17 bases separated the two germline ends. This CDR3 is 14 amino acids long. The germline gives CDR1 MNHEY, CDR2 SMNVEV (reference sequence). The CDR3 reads CASSRSGGRGEQFF. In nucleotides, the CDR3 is TGTGCCAGCAGTAGATCTGGGGGCAGGGGTGAGCAGTTCTTC.

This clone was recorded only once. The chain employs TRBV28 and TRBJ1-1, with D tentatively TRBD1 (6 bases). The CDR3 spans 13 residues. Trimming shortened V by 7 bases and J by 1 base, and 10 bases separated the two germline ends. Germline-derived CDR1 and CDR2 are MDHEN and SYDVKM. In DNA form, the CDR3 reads TGTGCCAGCATAAGACAGGCGAACACTGAAGCTTTCTTT. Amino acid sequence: CASIRQANTEAFF.

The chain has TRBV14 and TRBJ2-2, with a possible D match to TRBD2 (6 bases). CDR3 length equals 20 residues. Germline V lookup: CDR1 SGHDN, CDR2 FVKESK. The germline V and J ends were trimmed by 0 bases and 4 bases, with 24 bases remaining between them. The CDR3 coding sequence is TGTGCCAGCAGCCAAGAGCCTCGCCCGCCGGGGGAGAGCACCACCGGGGAGCTGTTTTTT. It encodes CASSQEPRPPGESTTGELFF.

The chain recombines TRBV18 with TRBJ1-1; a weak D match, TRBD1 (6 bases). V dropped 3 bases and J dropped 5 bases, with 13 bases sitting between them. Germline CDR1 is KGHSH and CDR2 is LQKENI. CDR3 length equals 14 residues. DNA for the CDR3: TGTGCCAGCTCACCCCTTCCAGGGGTTACTGAAGCTTTCTTT. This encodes CASSPLPGVTEAFF.

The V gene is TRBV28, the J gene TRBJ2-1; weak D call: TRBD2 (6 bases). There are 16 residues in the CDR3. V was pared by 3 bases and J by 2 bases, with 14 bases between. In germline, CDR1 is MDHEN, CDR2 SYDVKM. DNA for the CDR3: TGTGCCAGCAGTTTTGTCGTAGGAGGGGCCTACAATGAGCAGTTCTTC. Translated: CASSFVVGGAYNEQFF.

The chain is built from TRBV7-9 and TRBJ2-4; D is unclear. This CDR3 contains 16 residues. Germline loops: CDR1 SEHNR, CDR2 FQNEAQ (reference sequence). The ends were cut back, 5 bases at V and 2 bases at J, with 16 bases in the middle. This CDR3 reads CASSPGQDLSKNIQYF. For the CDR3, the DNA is TGTGCCAGCAGCCCAGGCCAGGATTTGTCCAAAAACATTCAGTACTTC.

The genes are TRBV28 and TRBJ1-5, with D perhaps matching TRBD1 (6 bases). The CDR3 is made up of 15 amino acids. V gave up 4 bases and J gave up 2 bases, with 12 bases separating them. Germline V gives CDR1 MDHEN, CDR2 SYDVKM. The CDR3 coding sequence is TGTGCCAGCAGTTCAGGGGTAGGGGGCAATCAGCCCCAGCATTTT. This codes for CASSSGVGGNQPQHF. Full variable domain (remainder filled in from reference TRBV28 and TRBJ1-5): DVKVTQSSRYLVKRTGEKVFLECVQDMDHENMFWYRQDPGLGLRLIYFSYDVKMKEKGDIPEGYSVSREKKERFSLILESASTNQTSMYLCASSSGVGGNQPQHFGDGTRLSIL.

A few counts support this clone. The CDR3 region is CASSIARGRTEAFF. The CDR3, as DNA: TGTGCCAGTAGTATCGCCAGGGGGAGGACTGAAGCTTTCTTT. V gene TRBV19 combines with J gene TRBJ1-1, with 7 bases identical to TRBD1. This CDR3 is 14 amino acids long. V lost 3 bases to trimming and J lost 5 bases; unmatched junction nucleotides: 6. The germline V gene has CDR1 LNHDA and CDR2 SQIVND (reference sequence). The entire variable domain, with the rest obtained from reference TRBV19 and TRBJ1-1, is as follows: DGGITQSPKYLFRKEGQNVTLSCEQNLNHDAMYWYRQDPGQGLRLIYYSQIVNDFQKGDIAEGYSVSREKKESFPLTVTSAQKNPTAFYLCASSIARGRTEAFFGQGTRLTVV.

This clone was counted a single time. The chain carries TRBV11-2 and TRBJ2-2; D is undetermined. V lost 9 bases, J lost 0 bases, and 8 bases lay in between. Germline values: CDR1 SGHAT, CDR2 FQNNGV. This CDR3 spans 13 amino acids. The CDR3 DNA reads TGTGCCAGTGGCAGGACGAACACCGGGGAGCTGTTTTTT. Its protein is CASGRTNTGELFF.

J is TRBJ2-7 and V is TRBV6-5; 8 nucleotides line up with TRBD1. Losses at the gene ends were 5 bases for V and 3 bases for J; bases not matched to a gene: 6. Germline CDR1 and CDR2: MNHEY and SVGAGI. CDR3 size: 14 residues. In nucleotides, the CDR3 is TGTGCCAGCAGTAAAAGACAGGGGAGCTACGAGCAGTACTTC. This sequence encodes CASSKRQGSYEQYF.

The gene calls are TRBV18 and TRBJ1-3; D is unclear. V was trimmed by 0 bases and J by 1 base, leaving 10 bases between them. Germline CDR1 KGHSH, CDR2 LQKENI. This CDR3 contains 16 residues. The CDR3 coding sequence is TGTGCCAGCTCACCACCGAGCCAGGCTTCTGGAAACACCATATATTTT. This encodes CASSPPSQASGNTIYF.

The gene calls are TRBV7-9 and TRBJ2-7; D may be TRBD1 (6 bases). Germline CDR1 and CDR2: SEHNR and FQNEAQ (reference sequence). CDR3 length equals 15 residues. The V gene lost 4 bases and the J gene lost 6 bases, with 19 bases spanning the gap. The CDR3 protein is CASSSPDRMTLEQYF. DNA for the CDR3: TGTGCCAGCAGCTCTCCGGACAGAATGACCCTCGAGCAGTACTTC.

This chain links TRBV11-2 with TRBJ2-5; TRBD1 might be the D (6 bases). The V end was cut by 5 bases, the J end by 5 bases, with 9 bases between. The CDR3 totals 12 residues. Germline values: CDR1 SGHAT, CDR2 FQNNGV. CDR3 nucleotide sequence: TGTGCCAGCAGCCGGACAGCGGAGACCCAGTACTTC. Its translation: CASSRTAETQYF.

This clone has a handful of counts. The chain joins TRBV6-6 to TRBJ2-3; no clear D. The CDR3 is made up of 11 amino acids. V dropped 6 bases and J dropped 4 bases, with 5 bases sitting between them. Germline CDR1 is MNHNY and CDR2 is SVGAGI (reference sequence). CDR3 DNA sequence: TGTGCCAGCAGGGAGTCAGATACGCAGTATTTT. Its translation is CASRESDTQYF.

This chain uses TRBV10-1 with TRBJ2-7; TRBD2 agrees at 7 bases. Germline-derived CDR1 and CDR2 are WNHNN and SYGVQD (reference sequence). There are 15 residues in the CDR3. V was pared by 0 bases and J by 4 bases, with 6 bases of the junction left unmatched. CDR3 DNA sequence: TGCGCCAGCAGTGAGTCGGCGGGAGAATTTTACGAGCAGTACTTC. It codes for CASSESAGEFYEQYF.

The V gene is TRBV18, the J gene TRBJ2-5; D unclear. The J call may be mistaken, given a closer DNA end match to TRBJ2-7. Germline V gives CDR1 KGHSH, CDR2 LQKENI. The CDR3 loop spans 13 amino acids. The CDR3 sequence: CASSPKVINEQYF. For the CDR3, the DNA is TGTGCCAGCTCACCAAAAGTCATCAACGAGCAGTACTTC.

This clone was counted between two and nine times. The CDR3 loop is CATTVRDTEAFF. CDR3 in DNA: TGTGCCACTACAGTGCGAGACACTGAAGCTTTCTTT. The chain recombines TRBV7-9 with TRBJ1-1; D gene unclear. The length of the CDR3 is 12 residues. Trimming shortened V by 10 bases and J by 3 bases, and 12 bases separated the two germline ends. Germline values: CDR1 SEHNR, CDR2 FQNEAQ (reference sequence).

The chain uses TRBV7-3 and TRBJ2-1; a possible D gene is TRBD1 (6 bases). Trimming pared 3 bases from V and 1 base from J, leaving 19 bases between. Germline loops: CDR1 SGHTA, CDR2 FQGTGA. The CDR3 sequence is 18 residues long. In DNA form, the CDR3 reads TGTGCCAGCAGCTTGACCATGTGGACAGACAAATCCTACAATGAGCAGTTCTTC. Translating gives CASSLTMWTDKSYNEQFF.

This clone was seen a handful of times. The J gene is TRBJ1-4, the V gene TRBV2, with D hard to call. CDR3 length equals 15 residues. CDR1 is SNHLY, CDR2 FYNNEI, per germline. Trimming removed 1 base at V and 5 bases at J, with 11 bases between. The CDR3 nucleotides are TGTGCCAGCAGTGAAGAGGAGGGTGGGAATGAAAAACTGTTTTTT. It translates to CASSEEEGGNEKLFF. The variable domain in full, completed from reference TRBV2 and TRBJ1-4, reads EPEVTQTPSHQVTQMGQEVILRCVPISNHLYFYWYRQILGQKVEFLVSFYNNEISEKSEIFDDQFSVERPDGSNFTLKIRSTKLEDSAMYFCASSEEEGGNEKLFFGSGTQLSVL.

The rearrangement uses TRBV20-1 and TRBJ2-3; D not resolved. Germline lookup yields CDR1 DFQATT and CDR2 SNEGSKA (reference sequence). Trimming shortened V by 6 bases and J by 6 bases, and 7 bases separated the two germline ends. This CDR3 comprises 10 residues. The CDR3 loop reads CSAHADTQYF. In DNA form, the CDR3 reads TGCAGTGCCCATGCGGATACGCAGTATTTT.

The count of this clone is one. The CDR3: CASSLGYDSTGELFF. The CDR3 DNA follows: TGTGCCAGCAGCTTAGGATATGACTCCACCGGGGAGCTGTTTTTT. This chain uses TRBV7-9 with TRBJ2-2, with D unclear. The germline CDR1 and CDR2 sequences are SEHNR and FQNEAQ (reference sequence). The CDR3 spans 15 residues. Trimming removed 1 base at V and 4 bases at J, with 10 bases between.

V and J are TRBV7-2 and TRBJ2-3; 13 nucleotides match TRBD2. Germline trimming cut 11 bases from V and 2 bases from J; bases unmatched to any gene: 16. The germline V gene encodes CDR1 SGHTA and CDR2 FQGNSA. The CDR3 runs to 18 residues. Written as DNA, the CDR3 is TGTGCCGCGGCCCCTCTGTCGGGACTAGCGGGACTCACAGATACGCAGTATTTT. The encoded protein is CAAAPLSGLAGLTDTQYF. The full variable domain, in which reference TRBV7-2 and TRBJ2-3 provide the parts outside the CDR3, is GAGVSQSPSNKVTEKGKDVELRCDPISGHTALYWYRQSLGQGLEFLIYFQGNSAPDKSGLPSDRFSAERTGGSVSTLTIQRTQQEDSAVYLCAAAPLSGLAGLTDTQYFGPGTRLTVL.

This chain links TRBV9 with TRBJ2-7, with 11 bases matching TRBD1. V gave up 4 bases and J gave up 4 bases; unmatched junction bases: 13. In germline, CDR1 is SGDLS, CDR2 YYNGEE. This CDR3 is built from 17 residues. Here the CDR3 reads CASSPRTGGGLGYEQYF. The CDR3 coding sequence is TGTGCCAGCAGCCCTCGGACAGGGGGCGGTCTCGGGTACGAGCAGTACTTC.

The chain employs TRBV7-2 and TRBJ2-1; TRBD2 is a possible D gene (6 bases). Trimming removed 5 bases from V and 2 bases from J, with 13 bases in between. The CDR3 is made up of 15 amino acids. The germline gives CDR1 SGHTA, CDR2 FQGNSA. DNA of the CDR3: TGTGCCAGCAGCCTAGGGGAGGCCGCCTACAATGAGCAGTTCTTC. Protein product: CASSLGEAAYNEQFF. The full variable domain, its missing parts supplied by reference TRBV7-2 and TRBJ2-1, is GAGVSQSPSNKVTEKGKDVELRCDPISGHTALYWYRQSLGQGLEFLIYFQGNSAPDKSGLPSDRFSAERTGGSVSTLTIQRTQQEDSAVYLCASSLGEAAYNEQFFGPGTRLTVL.

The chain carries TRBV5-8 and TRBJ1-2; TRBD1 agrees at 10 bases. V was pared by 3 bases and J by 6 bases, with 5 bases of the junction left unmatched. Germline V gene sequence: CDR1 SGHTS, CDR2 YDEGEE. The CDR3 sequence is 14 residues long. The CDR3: CASSSGQGIHGYTF. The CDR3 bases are TGTGCCAGCAGCTCGGGACAGGGGATCCATGGCTACACCTTC.

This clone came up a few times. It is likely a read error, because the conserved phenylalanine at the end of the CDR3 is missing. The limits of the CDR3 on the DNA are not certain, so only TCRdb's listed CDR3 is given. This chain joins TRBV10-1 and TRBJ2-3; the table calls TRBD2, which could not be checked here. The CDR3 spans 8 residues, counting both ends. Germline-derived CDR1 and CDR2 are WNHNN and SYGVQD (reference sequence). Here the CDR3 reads CASQTATI.

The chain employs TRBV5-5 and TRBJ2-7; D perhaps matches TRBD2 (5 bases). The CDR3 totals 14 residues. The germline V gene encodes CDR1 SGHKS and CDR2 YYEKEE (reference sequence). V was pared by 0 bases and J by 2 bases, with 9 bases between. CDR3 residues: CASSLDPGTYEQYF. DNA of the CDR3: TGTGCCAGCAGCTTGGATCCGGGAACCTACGAGCAGTACTTC. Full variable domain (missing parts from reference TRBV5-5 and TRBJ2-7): DAGVTQSPTHLIKTRGQQVTLRCSPISGHKSVSWYQQVLGQGPQFIFQYYEKEERGRGNFPDRFSARQFPNYSSELNVNALLLGDSALYLCASSLDPGTYEQYFGPGTRLTVT.

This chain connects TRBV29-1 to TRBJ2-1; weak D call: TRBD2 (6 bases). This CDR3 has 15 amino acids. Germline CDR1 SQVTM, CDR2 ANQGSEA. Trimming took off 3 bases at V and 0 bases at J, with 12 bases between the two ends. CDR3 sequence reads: CSVEAGRSSYNEQFF. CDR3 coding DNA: TGCAGCGTTGAGGCGGGGCGGAGCTCCTACAATGAGCAGTTCTTC.

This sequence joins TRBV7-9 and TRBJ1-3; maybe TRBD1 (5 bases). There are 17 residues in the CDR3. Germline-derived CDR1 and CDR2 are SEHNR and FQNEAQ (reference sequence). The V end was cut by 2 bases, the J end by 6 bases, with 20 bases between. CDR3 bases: TGTGCCAGCAGCTTACCAGGGCAGCTGACCCCGACAAACACCATATATTTT. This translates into CASSLPGQLTPTNTIYF.